This passage covers 31 T cell receptor beta chains from one sample sequenced in a study of T cell repertoires in cytomegalovirus infection. MiXCR was run by TCRdb on the reads, yielding one entry per CDR3 protein. In the table there are about 250,000 distinct CDR3 sequences, 6% to 8% of which are singletons. What was sequenced was PBMCs. These receptors originate from a human donor in good health (CMV status not recorded). Some clones in this sample may be carry-over from other donors' samples.

This clonotype has a handful of counts. This sequence joins TRBV12-3 or TRBV12-4 and TRBJ1-5, with 9 bases fitting TRBD1. This CDR3 has 15 amino acids. J gave up 7 bases and V 5 bases, and 9 bases lay outside the gene matches. CDR3 in DNA: TGTGCCAGCAGTCCCACAGGGGGCGCAGGCCAGCCCCAGCATTTT. As protein: CASSPTGGAGQPQHF.

This clonotype was observed at least ten times. J is TRBJ1-2 and V is TRBV12-3 or TRBV12-4, with D possibly TRBD1 on 5 matching bases. This CDR3 contains 13 residues. Trimming removed 1 base from V and 8 bases from J, with 11 bases in between. The CDR3 DNA follows: TGTGCCAGCAGTTTAGTTCCAGGGTACGGCTACACCTTC. Protein: CASSLVPGYGYTF.

This rearrangement joins TRBV20-1 to TRBJ1-5, with TRBD1 identical over 8 bases. Trimming took 3 bases from V and 0 from J; bases not matched to a gene: 10. CDR1 is DFQATT and CDR2 is SNEGSKA in the germline V gene (reference sequence). The CDR3 is 17 residues long. The DNA for the CDR3 is TGCAGTGCTAGGCCCCCAGGGGGCGCATATAGCAATCAGCCCCAGCATTTT. Protein: CSARPPGGAYSNQPQHF.

This clonotype was seen a handful of times. The chain links TRBV29-1 to TRBJ2-5, with D perhaps TRBD1 or TRBD2 (5 bases each). In germline, CDR1 is SQVTM, CDR2 ANQGSEA. The CDR3 covers 14 residues. V was pared by 1 base and J by 4 bases, with 13 bases between. The CDR3 DNA follows: TGCAGCGTTGAAGGACAGATACTAGGAGAGACCCAGTACTTC. Protein: CSVEGQILGETQYF.

The rearrangement joins TRBV5-1 to TRBJ1-1, with D possibly TRBD1 on 5 matching bases. Trimming pared 4 bases from V and 0 bases from J, leaving 13 bases between. Germline assignment: CDR1 SGHRS and CDR2 YFSETQ. The CDR3 extends over 15 amino acids. The CDR3 loop is CASSKYGGVNTEAFF. The DNA for the CDR3 is TGCGCCAGCAGCAAATACGGGGGGGTGAACACTGAAGCTTTCTTT.

At least ten counts were recorded for this clonotype. The chain combines TRBV12-3 or TRBV12-4 with TRBJ1-2; D unresolved. V was shortened by 8 bases and J by 4 bases, with 20 bases between the two germline ends. This CDR3 is 15 amino acids long. CDR3 amino acids: CASSLALRSIYGYTF. CDR3 nucleotides: TGTGCCAGCTCCCTCGCACTGAGGAGCATCTATGGCTACACCTTC.

This clonotype was picked up many times. The rearrangement joins TRBV20-1 to TRBJ2-7; TRBD1 or TRBD2 may be the D gene (5 bases each). In germline, CDR1 is DFQATT, CDR2 SNEGSKA (reference sequence). V lost 2 bases, J lost 0 bases, and 11 bases lay in between. The length of the CDR3 is 14 residues. CDR3 sequence reads: CSARMGRFSYEQYF. CDR3 DNA sequence: TGCAGTGCTAGAATGGGACGGTTCTCCTACGAGCAGTACTTC.

This clonotype was observed many times. The chain has TRBV7-2 and TRBJ2-3, with D perhaps TRBD2 (7 bases). V lost 4 bases, J lost 4 bases, and 18 bases lay in between. From germline, CDR1 is SGHTA and CDR2 FQGNSA. The CDR3 sequence is 16 residues long. Here the CDR3 reads CASSSKGGGRSDTQYF. The CDR3 coding sequence is TGTGCCAGCAGCTCGAAGGGGGGGGGAAGATCAGATACGCAGTATTTT.

This clonotype has a count of ten or more. The chain has TRBV7-2 and TRBJ1-5; possible D gene TRBD1, 6 bases. Germline V gene lookup returns CDR1 SGHTA and CDR2 FQGNSA. CDR3 length: 15 amino acids. V was trimmed by 5 bases and J by 9 bases, leaving 20 bases between them. In DNA, the CDR3 is TGTGCCAGCAGCAGCTACCGGGGAGCGGGGGCGCCCCAGCATTTT. Translating gives CASSSYRGAGAPQHF. Together with reference TRBV7-2 and TRBJ1-5, the CDR3 gives the full variable domain: GAGVSQSPSNKVTEKGKDVELRCDPISGHTALYWYRQSLGQGLEFLIYFQGNSAPDKSGLPSDRFSAERTGGSVSTLTIQRTQQEDSAVYLCASSSYRGAGAPQHFGDGTRLSIL.

This clonotype occurred many times. The V and J genes are TRBV20-1 and TRBJ1-2; a weak D match, TRBD1 (6 bases). Germline V lookup: CDR1 DFQATT, CDR2 SNEGSKA (reference sequence). There are 15 residues in the CDR3. V shed 6 bases and J shed 2 bases, with 19 bases lying between them. The CDR3 here is CSALSFGGQNYGYTF. CDR3 in DNA: TGCAGTGCCTTGTCTTTCGGGGGCCAAAACTATGGCTACACCTTC.

This clonotype appeared many times. The chain combines TRBV7-9 with TRBJ2-7, with TRBD2 matching over 8 bases. This CDR3 contains 14 residues. With V trimmed by 4 bases and J by 4 bases, 6 bases remained unmatched. Germline CDR1 is SEHNR and CDR2 is FQNEAQ (reference sequence). The CDR3: CASSSPGLGYEQYF. The DNA of the CDR3 is TGTGCCAGCAGCTCCCCGGGACTAGGGTACGAGCAGTACTTC.

Many counts were recorded for this clonotype. This chain connects TRBV20-1 to TRBJ2-7; 16 bases are a match to TRBD2. Germline CDR1 reads DFQATT; CDR2 reads SNEGSKA (reference sequence). Trimming at V came to 3 bases and at J to 3 bases, leaving 8 bases not matched to a gene. The CDR3 totals 17 residues. The CDR3 sequence: CSARGLAGGDPDYEQYF. CDR3 nucleotide sequence: TGCAGTGCTAGGGGACTAGCGGGGGGGGATCCAGACTACGAGCAGTACTTC.

The chain has TRBV6-6 and TRBJ1-2; maybe TRBD1 (6 bases). This CDR3 region has 15 residues. The germline gives CDR1 MNHNY, CDR2 SVGAGI (reference sequence). Trimming removed 5 bases at V and 6 bases at J, with 19 bases between. CDR3 sequence (DNA): TGTGCCAGCAGTCGCCCGGACAGTGGAGAGGATGGCTACACCTTC. Its translation is CASSRPDSGEDGYTF.

On this clonotype itself: Given a much more abundant clone one base away, this may be a read error. The chain joins TRBV18 to TRBJ2-2; weak D call: TRBD1 (6 bases). Germline V gives CDR1 KGHSH, CDR2 LQKENI. Trimming shortened V by 1 base and J by 0 bases, and 12 bases separated the two germline ends. This CDR3 has 17 residues. CDR3 DNA: TGTGCCAGCTCACCACTGCCTCAGGGGCCGAACACCGGGGAGCTGTTTTTT. It specifies CASSPLPQGPNTGELFF.

This clonotype has at least ten counts. The chain joins TRBV11-2 to TRBJ2-7; D might be TRBD1 (6 bases). The CDR3 loop spans 14 amino acids. Trimming cost V 5 bases and J 2 bases, with 13 bases left between them. Germline CDR1 reads SGHAT; CDR2 reads FQNNGV. CDR3 bases: TGTGCCAGCAGCCCCCTCGACAGGCCCTACGAGCAGTACTTC. Protein product: CASSPLDRPYEQYF. The full variable domain, completed using reference TRBV11-2 and TRBJ2-7, is EAGVAQSPRYKIIEKRQSVAFWCNPISGHATLYWYQQILGQGPKLLIQFQNNGVVDDSQLPKDRFSAERLKGVDSTLKIQPAKLEDSAVYLCASSPLDRPYEQYFGPGTRLTVT.

Ten or more counts support this clonotype. The chain is built from TRBV4-1 and TRBJ1-2; possible D gene TRBD1, 6 bases. This CDR3 region has 15 residues. Germline-derived CDR1 and CDR2 are MGHRA and YSYEKL. V lost 2 bases and J lost 0, with 10 bases in between. CDR3: CASSQTGTPNYGYTF. The CDR3 DNA follows: TGCGCCAGCAGCCAAACCGGGACACCTAACTATGGCTACACCTTC.

There are many counts of this clonotype. The gene calls are TRBV7-6 and TRBJ2-1; 9 nucleotides match TRBD1. The germline gives CDR1 SGHVS, CDR2 FNYEAQ. The V gene end was trimmed by 4 bases and the J gene end by 6 bases; junction bases not matched to a gene: 7. The CDR3 runs 15 residues. DNA of the CDR3: TGTGCCAGCAGCTCGCGGGGACAGGGAGGCAATGAGCAGTTCTTC. This gives the protein CASSSRGQGGNEQFF.

This clonotype came up many times. V and J are TRBV7-2 and TRBJ1-2; 11 nucleotides match TRBD1. Unmatched junction bases numbered 7, after V lost 11 bases and J lost 8 bases. This CDR3 contains 12 residues. Germline V gives CDR1 SGHTA, CDR2 FQGNSA. CDR3 amino acids: CAGTGGTIGYTF. CDR3 coding DNA: TGTGCCGGGACAGGGGGAACTATCGGCTACACCTTC.

The table lists this clonotype with many counts. The V and J genes are TRBV20-1 and TRBJ2-7; TRBD1 might be the D (6 bases). The germline CDR1 and CDR2 sequences are DFQATT and SNEGSKA (reference sequence). V was pared by 4 bases and J by 6 bases, with 16 bases between. CDR3 length: 13 amino acids. The CDR3 protein is CSATLTGKAEQYF. As DNA, the CDR3 is TGCAGTGCTACCCTTACAGGGAAGGCCGAGCAGTACTTC.

This clonotype was observed many times. The chain is built from TRBV10-3 and TRBJ1-1; D is unresolved. CDR3 size: 13 residues. Germline CDR1 is ENHRY and CDR2 is SYGVKD. Trimming stripped 0 bases from V and 0 bases from J, with 2 bases between. The CDR3 bases are TGTGCCATCAGTGAGTCGCTGAACACTGAAGCTTTCTTT. Protein product: CAISESLNTEAFF.

This clonotype was counted only a few times. The CDR3 coding sequence is TGTGCCAGCAGCGGGGAGCCCCCAAGTAATGAGCAGTTCTTC. This sequence encodes CASSGEPPSNEQFF. The rearrangement joins TRBV6-1 to TRBJ2-1, with D tentatively TRBD2 (5 bases). The CDR3 consists of 14 residues. Trimming left V 6 bases short and J 7 bases short, with 16 bases between. CDR1 is MNHNS and CDR2 is SASEGT in the germline V gene.

This clonotype was picked up one time. This chain connects TRBV7-6 to TRBJ2-1; the D is unclear. Germline CDR1 is SGHVS and CDR2 is FNYEAQ. This CDR3 contains 14 residues. The V end was cut by 1 base, the J end by 5 bases, with 9 bases between. The chain's CDR3 is CASSLVGQDNEQFF. CDR3 coding DNA: TGTGCCAGCAGCTTAGTGGGCCAGGACAATGAGCAGTTCTTC.

This clonotype has more than one count but fewer than ten. This chain joins TRBV5-1 and TRBJ1-2; TRBD1 is a possible D gene (5 bases). The CDR3 loop spans 15 amino acids. Germline V lookup: CDR1 SGHRS, CDR2 YFSETQ. V gave up 5 bases and J gave up 6 bases, with 20 bases separating them. CDR3 protein: CASSKEWDAEDGYTF. As DNA, the CDR3 is TGCGCCAGCAGTAAAGAGTGGGACGCCGAAGATGGCTACACCTTC.

This clonotype was seen repeatedly, ten times or more. This rearrangement joins TRBV7-2 to TRBJ1-4; D unclear. The germline gives CDR1 SGHTA, CDR2 FQGNSA. This CDR3 contains 15 residues. V was shortened by 6 bases and J by 9 bases, with 20 bases between the two germline ends. The CDR3 protein is CASSYPDPGGKKLFF. The CDR3 DNA is TGTGCCAGCAGTTACCCTGACCCCGGAGGGAAAAAACTGTTTTTT.

In this sample, this clonotype turned up many times. V is TRBV29-1 and J is TRBJ2-4; the D gene is possibly TRBD1 (6 bases). Trimming stripped 7 bases from V and 7 bases from J, with 14 bases between. The CDR3 is 12 residues long. Germline V gene sequence: CDR1 SQVTM, CDR2 ANQGSEA. CDR3 DNA: TGCAGCGGGGGGCCCGAGGCCAACATTCAGTACTTC. Translated, it gives CSGGPEANIQYF.

The V call is TRBV20-1, the J call TRBJ2-7; D possibly corresponds to TRBD2 (7 bases). Trimming left V 0 bases short and J 2 bases short, with 14 bases between. The CDR3 has 15 amino acids. The germline gives CDR1 DFQATT, CDR2 SNEGSKA (reference sequence). CDR3 nucleotides: TGCAGTGCTAGAGATTGGGCGGGGGCAACCTACGAGCAGTACTTC. Amino acid sequence: CSARDWAGATYEQYF.

This clonotype was detected ten times or more. CDR3 residues: CASSLERLAEQYF. The DNA of the CDR3 is TGTGCCAGCAGTTTAGAGAGGTTGGCCGAGCAGTACTTC. The rearrangement uses TRBV28 and TRBJ2-7; D is ambiguous. Germline lookup yields CDR1 MDHEN and CDR2 SYDVKM. Trimming removed 2 bases at V and 6 bases at J, with 11 bases between. The CDR3 contains 13 residues.

The J gene is TRBJ2-1, the V gene TRBV7-8, with 8 bases identical to TRBD1. Germline loops: CDR1 SGHVS, CDR2 FQNEAQ. After removal of 8 bases from V and 5 bases from J, the junction contained 17 bases not matched to a gene. This CDR3 contains 17 residues. The DNA for the CDR3 is TGTGCCAGCGCACGCCAGGGGGCCCATCCTTCTAACAATGAGCAGTTCTTC. It translates to CASARQGAHPSNNEQFF.

This clonotype appeared many times. The V gene is TRBV28, the J gene TRBJ2-4, with D perhaps assigned TRBD1 or TRBD2 (5 bases each). V was shortened by 2 bases and J by 3 bases, with 11 bases between the two germline ends. CDR3 length: 15 amino acids. CDR1 and CDR2 from the germline V gene are MDHEN and SYDVKM. The CDR3 sequence is CASSLGGLDKNIQYF. CDR3 DNA sequence: TGTGCCAGCAGTTTAGGGGGTCTCGACAAAAACATTCAGTACTTC.

The sample holds a few counts of this clonotype. The chain is built from TRBV28 and TRBJ1-4; no clear D gene. Germline V gene lookup returns CDR1 MDHEN and CDR2 SYDVKM. The CDR3 runs to 13 residues. Deletions cut 2 bases from V and 10 bases from J, with 11 bases between. The CDR3 DNA follows: TGTGCCAGCAGTTTAACCTCGACTTTAAAACTGTTTTTT. This codes for CASSLTSTLKLFF.

This clonotype was seen many times. V is TRBV6-2 or TRBV6-3 and J is TRBJ1-5; D remains ambiguous. This CDR3 is 16 amino acids long. Germline assignment: CDR1 MNHEY and CDR2 SVGEGT. Trimming shortened V by 2 bases and J by 4 bases, and 15 bases separated the two germline ends. CDR3 loop: CASSYGKERSNQPQHF. In nucleotides, the CDR3 is TGTGCCAGCAGTTACGGGAAGGAAAGGTCGAATCAGCCCCAGCATTTT.